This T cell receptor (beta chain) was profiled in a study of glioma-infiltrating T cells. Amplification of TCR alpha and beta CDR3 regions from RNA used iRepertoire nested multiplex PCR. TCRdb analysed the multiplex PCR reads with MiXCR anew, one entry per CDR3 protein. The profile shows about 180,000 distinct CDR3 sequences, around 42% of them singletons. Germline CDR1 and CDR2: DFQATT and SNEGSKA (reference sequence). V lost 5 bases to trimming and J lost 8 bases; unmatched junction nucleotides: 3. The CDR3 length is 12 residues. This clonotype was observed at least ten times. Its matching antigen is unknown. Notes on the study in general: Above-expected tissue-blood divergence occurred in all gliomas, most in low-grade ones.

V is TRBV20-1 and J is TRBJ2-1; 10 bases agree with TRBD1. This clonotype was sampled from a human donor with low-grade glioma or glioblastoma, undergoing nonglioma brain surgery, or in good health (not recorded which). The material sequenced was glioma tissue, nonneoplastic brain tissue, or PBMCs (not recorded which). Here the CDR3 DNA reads TGCAGTGCTCCCGGGACAGGGGATGAGCAGTTCTTC. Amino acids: CSAPGTGDEQFF.